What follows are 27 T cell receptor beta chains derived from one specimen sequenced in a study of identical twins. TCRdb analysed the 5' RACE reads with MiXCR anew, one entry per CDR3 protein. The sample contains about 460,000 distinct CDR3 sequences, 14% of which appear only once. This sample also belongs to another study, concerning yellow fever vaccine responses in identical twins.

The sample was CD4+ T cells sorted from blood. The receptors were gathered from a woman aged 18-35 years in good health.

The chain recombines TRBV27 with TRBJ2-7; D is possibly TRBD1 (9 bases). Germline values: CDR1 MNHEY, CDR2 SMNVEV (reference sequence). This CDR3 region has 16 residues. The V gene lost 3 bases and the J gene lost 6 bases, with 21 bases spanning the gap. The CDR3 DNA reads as TGTGCCAGCAGTTTCTTAGCGGGACAGGGTGTGAGCGAGCAGTACTTC. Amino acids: CASSFLAGQGVSEQYF.

CDR3: CASSLNTGVNTQYF. The CDR3 DNA reads as TGTGCCAGCAGCTTAAATACAGGGGTGAATACGCAGTATTTT. The chain is built from TRBV7-6 and TRBJ2-3, with 7 nucleotides matching TRBD1. This CDR3 is built from 14 residues. Germline V CDR1 and CDR2: SGHVS, FNYEAQ. Trimming cost V 2 bases and J 7 bases; bases outside gene matches: 6.

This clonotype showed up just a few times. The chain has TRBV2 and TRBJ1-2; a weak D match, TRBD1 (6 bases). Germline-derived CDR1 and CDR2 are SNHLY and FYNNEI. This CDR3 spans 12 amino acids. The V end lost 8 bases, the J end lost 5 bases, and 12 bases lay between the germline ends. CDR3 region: CASRQVGYGYTF. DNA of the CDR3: TGTGCCAGCCGACAGGTTGGGTATGGCTACACCTTC.

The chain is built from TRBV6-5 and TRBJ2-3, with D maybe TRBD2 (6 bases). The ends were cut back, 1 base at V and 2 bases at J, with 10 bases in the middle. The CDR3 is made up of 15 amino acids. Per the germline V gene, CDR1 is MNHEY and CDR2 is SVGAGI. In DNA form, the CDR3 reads TGTGCCAGCAGTTACTGGAGCGGGCCCACAGATACGCAGTATTTT. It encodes CASSYWSGPTDTQYF.

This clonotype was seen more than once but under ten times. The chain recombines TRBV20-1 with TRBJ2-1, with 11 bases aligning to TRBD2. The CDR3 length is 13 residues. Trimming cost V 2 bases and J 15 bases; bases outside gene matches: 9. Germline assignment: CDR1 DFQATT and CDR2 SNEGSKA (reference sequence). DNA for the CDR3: TGCAGTGCTAGAACTAGCGGGAGTCCTAGGTTGTTCTTC. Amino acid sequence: CSARTSGSPRLFF.

The CDR3 here is CASGPLPTSQYF. CDR3 DNA sequence: TGTGCCAGCGGTCCCCTCCCTACGTCCCAGTACTTC. The chain employs TRBV2 and TRBJ2-5; D ambiguous. CDR3 length: 12 residues. Looked up from germline, CDR1 is SNHLY and CDR2 is FYNNEI. Trimming stripped 8 bases from V and 9 bases from J, with 16 bases between.

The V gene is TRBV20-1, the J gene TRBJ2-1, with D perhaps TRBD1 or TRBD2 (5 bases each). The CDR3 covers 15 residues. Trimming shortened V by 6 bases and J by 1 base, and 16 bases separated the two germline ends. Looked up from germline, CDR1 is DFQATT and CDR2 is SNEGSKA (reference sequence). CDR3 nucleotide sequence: TGCAGTGCCAGCCTTGGGGGAATGTCCTACAATGAGCAGTTCTTC. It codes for CSASLGGMSYNEQFF.

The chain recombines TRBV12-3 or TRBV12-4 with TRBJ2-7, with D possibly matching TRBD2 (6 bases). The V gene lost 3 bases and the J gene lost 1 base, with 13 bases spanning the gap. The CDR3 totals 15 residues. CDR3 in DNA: TGTGCCAGCAGTTTGAGAAGCGGGCCTTCCTACGAGCAGTACTTC. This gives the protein CASSLRSGPSYEQYF.

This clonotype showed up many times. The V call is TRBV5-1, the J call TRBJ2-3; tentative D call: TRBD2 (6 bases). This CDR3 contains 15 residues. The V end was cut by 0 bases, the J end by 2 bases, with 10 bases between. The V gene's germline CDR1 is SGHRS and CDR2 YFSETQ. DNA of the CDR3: TGCGCCAGCAGCTTGGGGACTACCCACACAGATACGCAGTATTTT. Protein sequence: CASSLGTTHTDTQYF. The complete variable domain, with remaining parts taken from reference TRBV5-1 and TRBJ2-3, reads KAGVTQTPRYLIKTRGQQVTLSCSPISGHRSVSWYQQTPGQGLQFLFEYFSETQRNKGNFPGRFSGRQFSNSRSEMNVSTLELGDSALYLCASSLGTTHTDTQYFGPGTRLTVL.

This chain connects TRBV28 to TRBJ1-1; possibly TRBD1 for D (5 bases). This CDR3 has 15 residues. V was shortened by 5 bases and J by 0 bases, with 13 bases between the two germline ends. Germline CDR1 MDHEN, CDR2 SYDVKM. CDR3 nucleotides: TGTGCCAGCAGTGCCTCGGGACTGGTGAACACTGAAGCTTTCTTT. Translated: CASSASGLVNTEAFF.

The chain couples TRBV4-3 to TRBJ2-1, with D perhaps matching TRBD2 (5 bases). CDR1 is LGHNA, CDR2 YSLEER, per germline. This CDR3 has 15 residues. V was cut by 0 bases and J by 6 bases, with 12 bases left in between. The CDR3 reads CASSQDRDGGNEQFF. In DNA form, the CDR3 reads TGCGCCAGCAGCCAAGATCGGGATGGTGGCAATGAGCAGTTCTTC.

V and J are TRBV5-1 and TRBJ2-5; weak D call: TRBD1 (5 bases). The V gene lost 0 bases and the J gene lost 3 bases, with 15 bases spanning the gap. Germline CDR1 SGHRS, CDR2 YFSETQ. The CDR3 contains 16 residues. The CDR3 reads CASSLEGVGVKETQYF. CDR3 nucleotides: TGCGCCAGCAGCTTGGAAGGGGTTGGGGTCAAAGAGACCCAGTACTTC.

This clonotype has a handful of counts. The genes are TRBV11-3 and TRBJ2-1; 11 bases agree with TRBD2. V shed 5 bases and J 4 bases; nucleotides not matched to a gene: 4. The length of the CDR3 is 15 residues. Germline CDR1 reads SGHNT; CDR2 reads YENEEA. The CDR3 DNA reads TGTGCCAGCAGCCAGGGACTAGCGGTTTACAATGAGCAGTTCTTC. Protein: CASSQGLAVYNEQFF.

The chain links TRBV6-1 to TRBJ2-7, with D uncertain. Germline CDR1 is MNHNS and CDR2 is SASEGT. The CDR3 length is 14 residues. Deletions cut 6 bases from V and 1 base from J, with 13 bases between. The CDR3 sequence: CASSLDWASYEQYF. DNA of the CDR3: TGTGCCAGCAGCCTCGATTGGGCTTCCTACGAGCAGTACTTC.

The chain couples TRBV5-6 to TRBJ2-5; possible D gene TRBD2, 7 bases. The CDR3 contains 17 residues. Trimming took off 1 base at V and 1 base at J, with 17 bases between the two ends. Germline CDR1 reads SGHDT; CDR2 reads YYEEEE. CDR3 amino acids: CASSLLGGAISQETQYF. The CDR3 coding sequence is TGTGCCAGCAGCTTGTTAGGGGGGGCAATCTCCCAAGAGACCCAGTACTTC.

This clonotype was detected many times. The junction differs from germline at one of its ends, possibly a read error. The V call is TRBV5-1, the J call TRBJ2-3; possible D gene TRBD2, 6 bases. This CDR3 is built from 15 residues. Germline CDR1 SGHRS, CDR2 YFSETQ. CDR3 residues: CASSLRGTSTDTQYF. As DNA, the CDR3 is TGTGCCAGCAGTCTCCGGGGGACTAGCACAGATACGCAGTATTTT.

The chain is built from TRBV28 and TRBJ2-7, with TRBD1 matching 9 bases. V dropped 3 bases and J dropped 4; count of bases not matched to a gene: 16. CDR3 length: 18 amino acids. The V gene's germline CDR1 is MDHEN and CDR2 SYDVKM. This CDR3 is CASSFGTGLTGEKYEQYF. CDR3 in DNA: TGTGCCAGCAGTTTCGGGACAGGGCTTACTGGGGAAAAATACGAGCAGTACTTC.

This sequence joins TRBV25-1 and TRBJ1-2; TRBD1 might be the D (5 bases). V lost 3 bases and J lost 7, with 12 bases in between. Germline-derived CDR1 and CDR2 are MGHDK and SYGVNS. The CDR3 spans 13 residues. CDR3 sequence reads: CASSDLGDSGYTF. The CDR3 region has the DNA TGTGCCAGCAGTGATCTAGGGGACTCTGGCTACACCTTC.

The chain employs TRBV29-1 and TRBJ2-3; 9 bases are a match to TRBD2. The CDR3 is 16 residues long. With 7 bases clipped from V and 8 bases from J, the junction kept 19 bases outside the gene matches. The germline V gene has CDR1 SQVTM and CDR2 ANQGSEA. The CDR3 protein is CSALGRLAGEGGTQYF. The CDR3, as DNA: TGCAGCGCTCTAGGGAGATTAGCGGGAGAGGGGGGTACGCAGTATTTT.

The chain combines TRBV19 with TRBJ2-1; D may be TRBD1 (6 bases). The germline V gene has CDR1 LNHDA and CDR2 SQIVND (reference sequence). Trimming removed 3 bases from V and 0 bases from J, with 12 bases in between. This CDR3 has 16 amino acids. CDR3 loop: CASSIQTGSSYNEQFF. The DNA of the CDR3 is TGTGCCAGTAGTATTCAAACAGGGAGCTCCTACAATGAGCAGTTCTTC.

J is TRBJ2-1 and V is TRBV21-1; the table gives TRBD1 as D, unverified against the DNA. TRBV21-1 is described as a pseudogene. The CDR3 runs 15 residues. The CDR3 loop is CASSKALGVSNEQFF. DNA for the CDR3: TGTGCCAGCAGCAAAGCGCTGGGGGTTTCGAATGAGCAGTTCTTC.

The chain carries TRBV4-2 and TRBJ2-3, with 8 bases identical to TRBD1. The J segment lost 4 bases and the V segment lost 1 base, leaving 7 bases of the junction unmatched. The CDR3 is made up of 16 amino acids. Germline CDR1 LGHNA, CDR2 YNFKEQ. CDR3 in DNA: TGTGCCAGCAGCCAAGTGGCAGGGGGCCTCGCAGATACGCAGTATTTT. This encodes CASSQVAGGLADTQYF.

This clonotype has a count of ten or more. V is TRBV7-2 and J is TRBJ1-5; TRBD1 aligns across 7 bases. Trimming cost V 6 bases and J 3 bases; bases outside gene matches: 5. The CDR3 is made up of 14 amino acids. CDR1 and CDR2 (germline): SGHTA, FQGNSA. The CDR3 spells CASSRQGNNQPQHF. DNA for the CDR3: TGTGCCAGCAGTCGACAGGGTAACAATCAGCCCCAGCATTTT.

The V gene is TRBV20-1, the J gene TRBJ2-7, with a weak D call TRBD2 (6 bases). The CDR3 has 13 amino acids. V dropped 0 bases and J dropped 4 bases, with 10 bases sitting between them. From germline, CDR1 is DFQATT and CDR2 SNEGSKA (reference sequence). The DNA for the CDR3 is TGCAGTGCTAGAGATGGGCTAGCGTACGAGCAGTACTTC. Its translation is CSARDGLAYEQYF.

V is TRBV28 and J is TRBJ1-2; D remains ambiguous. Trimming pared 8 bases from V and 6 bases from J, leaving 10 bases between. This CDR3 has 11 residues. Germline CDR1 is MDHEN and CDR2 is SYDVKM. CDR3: CASRIGNGYTF. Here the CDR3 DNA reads TGTGCCAGCCGAATAGGGAATGGCTACACCTTC.

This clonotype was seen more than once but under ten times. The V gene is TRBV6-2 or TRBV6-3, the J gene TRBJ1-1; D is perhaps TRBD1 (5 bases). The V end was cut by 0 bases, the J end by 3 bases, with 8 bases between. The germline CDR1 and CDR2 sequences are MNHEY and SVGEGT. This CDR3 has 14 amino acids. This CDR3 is CASSYSGLHTEAFF. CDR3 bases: TGTGCCAGCAGTTACTCGGGACTGCACACTGAAGCTTTCTTT.

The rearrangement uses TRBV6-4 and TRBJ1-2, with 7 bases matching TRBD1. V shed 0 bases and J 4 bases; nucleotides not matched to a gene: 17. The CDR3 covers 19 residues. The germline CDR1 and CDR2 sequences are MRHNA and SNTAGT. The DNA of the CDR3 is TGTGCCAGCAGTGACTCGAATCTCACAGGGGATGACCATCGCTATGGCTACACCTTC. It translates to CASSDSNLTGDDHRYGYTF.